The 20 T cell receptor beta chains in this list originate from one sample, sequenced in a study of vaccination effects on CD4 cells after COVID-19 (dated by TCRdb to between 2021 and 2024). The protocol used for the library was the immunoSEQ multiplex PCR assay. The source is immuneACCESS, and TCRdb retained only in-frame sequences with V and J called. Part of the clones is not carried over; for the studies checked, unresolved V genes explain less than half of this, and the remainder is unexplained. Present in this sample are 25,000 to 30,000 clones, 80% to 85% of which were seen just once. The biggest ten clones account for 5.5% to 7.5% of the sample. Which antigens these TCRs recognize remains unknown. In the ViraFEST assay, PBMC were stimulated with viral peptide pools, and antigen-specific CD4+ T cell clonotypes were then identified by expansion using TCR sequencing. After around eleven days of culture, CD4+ T cells were isolated with the EasySep CD4+ T cell isolation kit. Each participant received two doses of an mRNA SARS-CoV-2 vaccine, either BNT162b2 or mRNA-1273.

Sequencing used CD4+ T cells from PBMCs cultured with SARS-CoV-2 spike peptides, obtained after COVID-19 vaccination. In the paper's terms, the cell subset or site label means: SARS-CoV-2 spike overlapping peptide pool stimulation. These TCRs come from a human donor who received a COVID-19 vaccine. Some clones in this sample may be carry-over from other donors' samples.

V is TRBV2 and J is TRBJ2-3; 7 nucleotides match TRBD2. Germline V gives CDR1 SNHLY, CDR2 FYNNEI. The CDR3 totals 15 residues. The trim removed 6 bases at V and 3 bases at J, leaving 9 bases unmatched. CDR3 protein: CASRLAGVTTDTQYF. CDR3 coding DNA: TGTGCCAGCAGACTCGCGGGAGTAACTACAGATACGCAGTATTTT.

The CDR3 loop is CASSTAGGQSPTDTQYF. CDR3 nucleotides: TGCGCCAGCAGCACCGCCGGGGGACAGAGCCCCACAGATACGCAGTATTTT. V gene TRBV5-1 combines with J gene TRBJ2-3; D is perhaps TRBD1 (7 bases). From germline, CDR1 is SGHRS and CDR2 YFSETQ. CDR3 length: 17 amino acids. Trimming shortened V by 4 bases and J by 2 bases, and 20 bases separated the two germline ends.

The V and J genes are TRBV15 and TRBJ1-3; the D is unclear. The CDR3 spans 17 residues. Germline-derived CDR1 and CDR2 are LNHNV and YYDKDF (reference sequence). Trimming removed 0 bases from V and 1 base from J, with 13 bases in between. The CDR3 bases are TGTGCCACCAGCAGAGATCCTAACATCTATTCTGGAAACACCATATATTTT. Translation: CATSRDPNIYSGNTIYF.

The rearrangement joins TRBV3-1 (or the pseudogene TRBV3-2) to TRBJ1-4; 11 bases align to TRBD1. This CDR3 has 16 residues. CDR1 and CDR2 from the germline V gene are LGHDT and YNNKEL (reference sequence). V was clipped by 6 bases and J by 2 bases; unmatched bases: 5. The chain's CDR3 is CASSFRDRGTNEKLFF. DNA of the CDR3: TGTGCCAGCAGTTTCCGGGACAGGGGGACTAATGAAAAACTGTTTTTT.

The CDR3 loop is CASSLTGGTNTGELFF. DNA of the CDR3: TGTGCCAGCAGCTTAACTGGCGGGACGAACACCGGGGAGCTGTTTTTT. V usage is TRBV7-3 and J usage is TRBJ2-2, with D perhaps matching TRBD2 (6 bases). Germline V lookup: CDR1 SGHTA, CDR2 FQGTGA. Trimming pared 0 bases from V and 0 bases from J, leaving 8 bases between. The CDR3 totals 16 residues.

V gene TRBV11-2 combines with J gene TRBJ2-5; no clear D gene. V gave up 6 bases and J gave up 2 bases, with 13 bases separating them. This CDR3 is built from 14 residues. Germline V gene data show CDR1 as SGHAT and CDR2 as FQNNGV. The CDR3 bases are TGTGCCAGCAGTCCTGCTACCGATCAAGAGACCCAGTACTTC. This translates into CASSPATDQETQYF.

This sequence joins TRBV6-5 and TRBJ1-5, with 10 bases that match TRBD1. In germline, CDR1 is MNHEY, CDR2 SVGAGI. The V gene end was trimmed by 4 bases and the J gene end by 6 bases; junction bases not matched to a gene: 3. This CDR3 is 14 amino acids long. The CDR3 loop is CASSWDRGTQPQHF. In nucleotides, the CDR3 is TGTGCCAGCAGTTGGGACAGGGGCACTCAGCCCCAGCATTTT.

V and J are TRBV5-1 and TRBJ1-4; TRBD1 matches at 11 bases. The CDR3 covers 15 residues. J gave up 10 bases and V 0 bases, and 5 bases lay outside the gene matches. Germline CDR1 reads SGHRS; CDR2 reads YFSETQ. This chain's CDR3 is CASSLEDRGHGKLFF. CDR3 DNA: TGCGCCAGCAGCTTGGAGGACAGGGGGCACGGAAAACTGTTTTTT.

In its sample, this clone was seen once. This chain joins TRBV4-3 and TRBJ1-2, with D possibly matching TRBD1 (5 bases). V was pared by 0 bases and J by 1 base, with 21 bases between. In germline, CDR1 is LGHNA, CDR2 YSLEER. The CDR3 runs 19 residues. The CDR3 here is CASSQDNPTTGFFNYGYTF. The CDR3, as DNA: TGCGCCAGCAGCCAAGATAACCCGACCACAGGATTCTTTAACTATGGCTACACCTTC.

This chain joins TRBV24-1 and TRBJ1-2, with 7 bases that match TRBD1. CDR1 is KGHDR and CDR2 is SFDVKD in the germline V gene. After removal of 4 bases from V and 5 bases from J, the junction contained 6 bases not matched to a gene. The CDR3 is made up of 14 amino acids. The CDR3 here is CATSEPGTDYGYTF. In DNA, the CDR3 is TGTGCCACCAGTGAGCCGGGGACAGATTATGGCTACACCTTC.

A single count supports this clone. V gene TRBV12-3 or TRBV12-4 combines with J gene TRBJ1-5; D gene ambiguous. V was shortened by 10 bases and J by 4 bases, with 14 bases between the two germline ends. The CDR3 length is 13 residues. DNA for the CDR3: TGTGCCACCTCACCTTGGGGTAATCAGCCCCAGCATTTT. Its translation: CATSPWGNQPQHF.

This clone was picked up one time. The chain's CDR3 is CASSRVEGTDNGYTF. In DNA, the CDR3 is TGTGCCAGCAGTCGGGTAGAAGGTACAGATAATGGCTACACCTTC. V and J are TRBV28 and TRBJ1-2; no definite D call. V lost 5 bases and J 6 bases, leaving 19 bases between the germline ends. CDR3 size: 15 residues. CDR1 is MDHEN, CDR2 SYDVKM, per germline.

The rearrangement joins TRBV6-1 to TRBJ2-3, with TRBD2 matching 10 bases. This CDR3 region has 16 residues. The V gene's germline CDR1 is MNHNS and CDR2 SASEGT. V lost 2 bases, J lost 6 bases, and 8 bases stayed unmatched. The CDR3 loop is CASSELAGEGTDTQYF. The CDR3 DNA sequence: TGTGCCAGCAGTGAACTAGCGGGGGAAGGTACCGATACGCAGTATTTT.

V gene TRBV27 combines with J gene TRBJ2-5; no clear D gene. The CDR3 consists of 13 residues. Per the germline V gene, CDR1 is MNHEY and CDR2 is SMNVEV (reference sequence). Trimming pared 3 bases from V and 4 bases from J, leaving 9 bases between. The chain's CDR3 is CASSFAGRETQYF. The DNA for the CDR3 is TGTGCCAGCAGTTTCGCCGGACGAGAGACCCAGTACTTC.

V and J are TRBV4-2 and TRBJ2-3, with TRBD2 identical over 10 bases. Germline CDR1 LGHNA, CDR2 YNFKEQ. The ends lost 2 bases at V and 0 bases at J; junction bases unmatched: 20. This CDR3 has 22 amino acids. CDR3 region: CASSQNPRRERGGIKSTDTQYF. Here the CDR3 DNA reads TGTGCCAGCAGCCAAAACCCTCGCCGTGAGCGGGGGGGAATCAAAAGCACAGATACGCAGTATTTT.

J is TRBJ1-4 and V is TRBV18; D is possibly TRBD1 (5 bases). The V gene's germline CDR1 is KGHSH and CDR2 LQKENI. The CDR3 is made up of 15 amino acids. Between the trimmed V and J ends, which lost 2 bases and 8 bases, there was a span of 15 bases. The DNA for the CDR3 is TGTGCCAGCTCACCATTGCGGGGGAATAGCGAAAAACTGTTTTTT. Its translation: CASSPLRGNSEKLFF.

This chain connects TRBV29-1 to TRBJ1-1; D is ambiguous. The CDR3 sequence is 10 residues long. Germline V gene lookup returns CDR1 SQVTM and CDR2 ANQGSEA. The CDR3: CTAGVAEAFF. The CDR3, as DNA: TGCACCGCCGGGGTCGCTGAAGCTTTCTTT.

V usage is TRBV24-1 and J usage is TRBJ2-5; no clear D. This CDR3 has 17 amino acids. The V and J ends lost 1 base and 5 bases respectively, with 19 bases between them. In germline, CDR1 is KGHDR, CDR2 SFDVKD. The CDR3 nucleotides read TGTGCCACCAGTGATTTAAGGGAACTCTCGACCCCGGAGACCCAGTACTTC. Translation: CATSDLRELSTPETQYF.

The CDR3, as DNA: TGTGCCAGCAGTTTTACTAGCGGGGCTTACAATGAGCAGTTCTTC. Its translation: CASSFTSGAYNEQFF. V gene TRBV27 combines with J gene TRBJ2-1; 10 bases fit TRBD2. CDR3 length: 15 residues. Germline V gene lookup returns CDR1 MNHEY and CDR2 SMNVEV (reference sequence). Trimming removed 3 bases from V and 4 bases from J; junction bases left unmatched: 3.

This chain uses TRBV24-1 with TRBJ2-3; 10 positions match TRBD2. The CDR3 is 15 amino acids. The V gene end was trimmed by 4 bases and the J gene end by 5 bases; junction bases not matched to a gene: 5. The germline V gene encodes CDR1 KGHDR and CDR2 SFDVKD. The CDR3: CATSDRTSGRDTQYF. CDR3 DNA sequence: TGTGCCACCAGTGACAGGACTAGCGGCAGAGATACGCAGTATTTT.